This T cell receptor (beta chain) was captured in a study of cytomegalovirus exposure and HLA in healthy donors. The PCR ran on 60 Vbeta and 13 Jbeta primers. Here immunoSEQ multiplex PCR was the method, and the copy in TCRdb shows in-frame clones only, minus some. Of roughly 150,000 clones in the sample, around 83% were seen once. As regards this clone: Its antigen is unknown.

Points from the study as a whole: CMV serostatus was the only recorded immune exposure for donors. Apparent HLA restriction characterized most CMV-associated TCR beta chains in a later analysis.

This clonotype was sampled from a man aged 50-59 years in good health and CMV-seropositive. Sequenced input: PBMCs.

The CDR3 DNA reads as TGTGCCAGCTCACCACCTCTTAGGAGTCCTCTTCATGAAAAACTGTTTTTT. Translating gives CASSPPLRSPLHEKLFF. This chain uses TRBV18 with TRBJ1-4; no reliable D call. This CDR3 is built from 17 residues. Trimming removed 0 bases from V and 6 bases from J, with 17 bases in between. CDR1 is KGHSH, CDR2 LQKENI, per germline.